The next 20 T cell receptor beta chains were all read from a single sample in a study of beta chain features in type 1 diabetes (dated by TCRdb to between 2018 and 2020). Findings and caveats that apply to the study as a whole: A moderate but significant shortening of TCRB CDR3 length was observed in type 1 diabetes patients in all four CD4+ subsets.

Library creation used the immunoSEQ multiplex PCR assay. The entire amount of isolated RNA was reverse transcribed using the High Capacity cDNA Reverse Transcription Kit, so the sequenced TCRB transcripts were expressed ones. The clones in this table, taken by TCRdb from immuneACCESS, are in-frame only. Not every clone is retained; where verified, under half of the shortfall comes from an unresolved V gene, and the cause of the rest is unknown. The sample includes tens of thousands of clones, with approximately 70% observed a single time. Over 1.5% of the sample goes to the ten largest clones. These TCRs' antigens remain unknown. The specimen was Tregs from blood. The label giving this sample's cell subset or site can be read as: regulatory CD4+ T cells. The source of these receptors is a man in his thirties or forties with type 1 diabetes. Some clones in this sample may be carry-over from other donors' samples.

The chain couples TRBV5-1 to TRBJ1-5, with D unclear. Trimming stripped 0 bases from V and 6 bases from J, with 10 bases between. From germline, CDR1 is SGHRS and CDR2 YFSETQ. The CDR3 has 14 residues. The CDR3: CASSLVGEGQPQHF. Here the CDR3 DNA reads TGCGCCAGCAGCTTGGTTGGGGAGGGTCAGCCCCAGCATTTT.

This sequence joins TRBV5-1 and TRBJ2-1; 13 bases fit TRBD2. The V gene's germline CDR1 is SGHRS and CDR2 YFSETQ. There are 17 residues in the CDR3. The ends lost 4 bases at V and 10 bases at J; junction bases unmatched: 14. The CDR3 sequence is CASSRTSGGLIGVEQFF. In nucleotides, the CDR3 is TGCGCCAGCAGCAGGACTAGCGGGGGCCTAATAGGGGTAGAGCAGTTCTTC.

This chain links TRBV28 with TRBJ2-7; D possibly corresponds to TRBD2 (6 bases). There are 12 residues in the CDR3. From germline, CDR1 is MDHEN and CDR2 SYDVKM. Trimming removed 5 bases from V and 9 bases from J, with 14 bases in between. Here the CDR3 reads CASSLEGVRQYF. CDR3 coding DNA: TGTGCCAGCAGTCTGGAGGGCGTACGGCAGTACTTC.

V gene TRBV9 combines with J gene TRBJ2-1; maybe TRBD1 (7 bases). The CDR3 consists of 12 residues. Germline CDR1 is SGDLS and CDR2 is YYNGEE. Trimming stripped 4 bases from V and 9 bases from J, with 11 bases between. This CDR3 reads CASSRQGGEQFF. In DNA form, the CDR3 reads TGTGCCAGCAGCAGGCAGGGGGGTGAGCAGTTCTTC. The variable domain in full, with the rest retrieved from reference TRBV9 and TRBJ2-1, is DSGVTQTPKHLITATGQRVTLRCSPRSGDLSVYWYQQSLDQGLQFLIQYYNGEERAKGNILERFSAQQFPDLHSELNLSSLELGDSALYFCASSRQGGEQFFGPGTRLTVL.

The chain employs TRBV18 and TRBJ1-4; D uncertain. The CDR3 has 13 residues. The germline gives CDR1 KGHSH, CDR2 LQKENI. V lost 8 bases, J lost 8 bases, and 15 bases lay in between. The CDR3 is CASTFRGNEKLFF. In DNA, the CDR3 is TGTGCCAGCACCTTCCGAGGTAACGAAAAACTGTTTTTT. The complete variable domain, with remaining parts taken from reference TRBV18 and TRBJ1-4, reads NAGVMQNPRHLVRRRGQEARLRCSPMKGHSHVYWYRQLPEEGLKFMVYLQKENIIDESGMPKERFSAEFPKEGPSILRIQQVVRGDSAAYFCASTFRGNEKLFFGSGTQLSVL.

This sequence joins TRBV18 and TRBJ1-1, with D perhaps matching TRBD1 (5 bases). This CDR3 region has 15 residues. V lost 2 bases and J 3 bases, leaving 13 bases between the germline ends. Germline CDR1 and CDR2: KGHSH and LQKENI. The CDR3 DNA reads as TGTGCCAGCTCACCAAGCAGGGTTTTAGACACTGAAGCTTTCTTT. The encoded protein is CASSPSRVLDTEAFF. The variable domain in full, with the rest retrieved from reference TRBV18 and TRBJ1-1, is NAGVMQNPRHLVRRRGQEARLRCSPMKGHSHVYWYRQLPEEGLKFMVYLQKENIIDESGMPKERFSAEFPKEGPSILRIQQVVRGDSAAYFCASSPSRVLDTEAFFGQGTRLTVV.

V gene TRBV7-2 combines with J gene TRBJ2-3; 7 bases align to TRBD2. V lost 2 bases, J lost 9 bases, and 14 bases stayed unmatched. This CDR3 spans 16 amino acids. Germline CDR1 SGHTA, CDR2 FQGNSA. The CDR3 DNA follows: TGTGCCAGCAGCTTAAACCCCAGCGGGGACCGTGGGACGCAGTATTTT. Its translation is CASSLNPSGDRGTQYF.

This sequence joins TRBV6-6 and TRBJ1-5; a weak D match, TRBD1 (5 bases). V was pared by 4 bases and J by 2 bases, with 15 bases between. From germline, CDR1 is MNHNY and CDR2 SVGAGI (reference sequence). CDR3 length: 16 residues. The CDR3 DNA sequence: TGTGCCAGCAGTTCCCGACTCACAGGAGGCAATCAGCCCCAGCATTTT. This translates into CASSSRLTGGNQPQHF.

The chain uses TRBV11-1 and TRBJ2-3, with 15 bases identical to TRBD2. After removal of 6 bases from V and 4 bases from J, the junction contained 5 bases not matched to a gene. CDR1 SGHAT and CDR2 FQDESV come from the germline V gene (reference sequence). This CDR3 comprises 16 residues. The CDR3 spells CASRKGLAGGPDTQYF. The CDR3 nucleotides are TGTGCCAGCAGGAAAGGACTAGCGGGGGGGCCAGATACGCAGTATTTT.

The table lists this clone with a count of one. The chain combines TRBV4-2 with TRBJ2-7; 9 positions match TRBD2. The CDR3 sequence is 17 residues long. From germline, CDR1 is LGHNA and CDR2 YNFKEQ. The ends lost 1 base at V and 6 bases at J; junction bases unmatched: 13. The CDR3 sequence: CASSQVSGGSLAIEQYF. As DNA, the CDR3 is TGTGCCAGCAGCCAAGTTAGCGGGGGCTCCCTAGCAATCGAGCAGTACTTC.

The chain uses TRBV18 and TRBJ2-3; TRBD1 agrees at 10 bases. Trimming cost V 3 bases and J 1 base; bases outside gene matches: 4. The CDR3 loop spans 16 amino acids. CDR1 and CDR2 from the germline V gene are KGHSH and LQKENI. CDR3 region: CASSPLTGGGTDTQYF. CDR3 DNA sequence: TGTGCCAGCTCACCGTTGACAGGGGGCGGCACAGATACGCAGTATTTT.

This sequence joins TRBV29-1 and TRBJ2-3, with a possible D match to TRBD2 (5 bases). This CDR3 has 15 amino acids. Germline V gene data show CDR1 as SQVTM and CDR2 as ANQGSEA. V was pared by 7 bases and J by 0 bases, with 17 bases between. CDR3 amino acids: CSASRAALSTDTQYF. Here the CDR3 DNA reads TGCAGCGCTAGCCGAGCGGCCCTTAGCACAGATACGCAGTATTTT.

Here the CDR3 reads CASSFPAGHNQPQHF. The DNA of the CDR3 is TGTGCCAGCAGTTTTCCAGCTGGACACAATCAGCCCCAGCATTTT. The gene calls are TRBV28 and TRBJ1-5; a possible D gene is TRBD1 (5 bases). Germline V gives CDR1 MDHEN, CDR2 SYDVKM. V shed 3 bases and J shed 3 bases, with 12 bases lying between them. This CDR3 spans 15 amino acids.

This clone has a handful of counts. V and J are TRBV6-6 and TRBJ1-2; D remains unclear. Trimming cost V 0 bases and J 12 bases, with 8 bases left between them. The germline CDR1 and CDR2 sequences are MNHNY and SVGAGI (reference sequence). CDR3 size: 11 residues. CDR3 coding DNA: TGTGCCAGCAGTTACTCGGGGAGGGACACCTTC. Its protein product is CASSYSGRDTF.

This clone was counted once. The rearrangement joins TRBV25-1 to TRBJ2-5, with D maybe TRBD1 (6 bases). The CDR3 is made up of 13 amino acids. V lost 1 base, J lost 6 bases, and 9 bases lay in between. Germline CDR1 MGHDK, CDR2 SYGVNS. The DNA of the CDR3 is TGTGCCAGCAGTGAATCAAGGGGGAAGACCCAGTACTTC. The encoded protein is CASSESRGKTQYF.

The rearrangement uses TRBV11-2 and TRBJ2-2; D not certain. Trimming cost V 0 bases and J 5 bases, with 7 bases left between them. Germline V CDR1 and CDR2: SGHAT, FQNNGV. CDR3 length: 14 residues. CDR3 sequence: CASSLDLTTGELFF. CDR3 nucleotide sequence: TGTGCCAGCAGCTTAGATCTGACAACCGGGGAGCTGTTTTTT.

The chain links TRBV5-1 to TRBJ1-4; D remains ambiguous. The CDR3 sequence is 17 residues long. Germline V CDR1 and CDR2: SGHRS, YFSETQ. Between the trimmed V and J ends, which lost 4 bases and 4 bases, there was a span of 20 bases. The CDR3 sequence is CASSLSPLQSYNEKLFF. CDR3 DNA: TGCGCCAGCAGCCTTTCGCCTCTACAGTCGTATAATGAAAAACTGTTTTTT.

The chain couples TRBV2 to TRBJ2-5; TRBD2 might be the D (6 bases). V lost 9 bases and J 7 bases, leaving 18 bases between the germline ends. From germline, CDR1 is SNHLY and CDR2 FYNNEI. The CDR3 runs 13 residues. The CDR3 sequence: CASYREPGGTQYF. The CDR3 region has the DNA TGTGCCAGTTACCGGGAGCCTGGAGGGACCCAGTACTTC.

The chain carries TRBV5-1 and TRBJ2-1; a possible D gene is TRBD1 (7 bases). Germline-derived CDR1 and CDR2 are SGHRS and YFSETQ. There are 15 residues in the CDR3. V lost 0 bases and J 3 bases, leaving 10 bases between the germline ends. The CDR3 loop reads CASSLGQGGYNEQFF. The CDR3 nucleotides read TGCGCCAGCAGCTTGGGACAGGGAGGCTACAATGAGCAGTTCTTC.

The chain recombines TRBV28 with TRBJ2-7, with D possibly TRBD1 on 6 matching bases. CDR1 and CDR2 from the germline V gene are MDHEN and SYDVKM. Trimming took 6 bases from V and 7 from J, leaving 28 bases between them. The CDR3 extends over 17 amino acids. The DNA for the CDR3 is TGTGCCAGCAGCTCCCCCGCTGCCGGGACACTTAGCAGGGAGCAGTACTTC. Amino acids: CASSSPAAGTLSREQYF. The whole variable domain, remainder taken from reference TRBV28 and TRBJ2-7, is DVKVTQSSRYLVKRTGEKVFLECVQDMDHENMFWYRQDPGLGLRLIYFSYDVKMKEKGDIPEGYSVSREKKERFSLILESASTNQTSMYLCASSSPAAGTLSREQYFGPGTRLTVT.